This TCR beta chain was retrieved from a study of blood T cell repertoires in COVID-19. Study at large: Italy, Spain and the United States were the sources of the convalescent and acute COVID-19 samples. In each case, the material was cDNA or gDNA derived from T cells, B-cell-depleted T cells, or PBMCs.

The CDR3 contains 14 residues. Germline V gene sequence: CDR1 SGHVS, CDR2 FQNEAQ. Trimming took 5 bases from V and 2 from J; bases not matched to a gene: 5. In the original workflow: From reference gene primer amplification, estimates of nucleated cell counts were derived. Assay used: immunoSEQ multiplex PCR; TCRdb lists only in-frame clones, some missing. V and J calls and clone size follow that table, whereas D and trimming were derived from the DNA. The sample consists of about 270,000 clones, more than 75% of them appearing once. This sequence joins TRBV7-8 and TRBJ2-7, with TRBD2 identical over 8 bases. The material sequenced was peripheral blood. The receptor comes from a man aged 35-49 years with active or convalescent COVID-19. CDR3 nucleotide sequence: TGTGCCAGCAGCCCCGGGGGGGGAACCTACGAGCAGTACTTC. Encoded protein: CASSPGGGTYEQYF.